The 5 T cell receptor beta chains presented below share a single source sample, sequenced in a study of T cell changes during pregnancy in multiple sclerosis. Profiling relied on immunoSEQ multiplex PCR, and the TCRdb table lists in-frame clones only, not all of them. The top ten clones hold about 0.61% of a sample with more than 40,000 clones, roughly 87% of them seen once. Source: CD4+ T cells from peripheral blood mononuclear cells, taken in the first trimester of pregnancy. The receptors derive from a female donor with multiple sclerosis, enrolled in a pregnancy study.

The J gene is TRBJ2-2, the V gene TRBV5-1, with D possibly matching TRBD1 (6 bases). Germline V gives CDR1 SGHRS, CDR2 YFSETQ. The CDR3 is 15 amino acids. V was cut by 0 bases and J by 4 bases, with 10 bases left in between. The CDR3 region is CASSLVVGGTGELFF. The CDR3, as DNA: TGCGCCAGCAGCTTGGTAGTAGGGGGCACCGGGGAGCTGTTTTTT.

The genes are TRBV5-5 and TRBJ2-7, with TRBD1 matching 8 bases. CDR3 size: 13 residues. V lost 3 bases, J lost 2 bases, and 1 base stayed unmatched. From germline, CDR1 is SGHKS and CDR2 YYEKEE (reference sequence). CDR3 bases: TGTGCCAGCAGCTCGGACAGGGCCTACGAGCAGTACTTC. It encodes CASSSDRAYEQYF. Drawing the rest from reference TRBV5-5 and TRBJ2-7, the complete variable domain is DAGVTQSPTHLIKTRGQQVTLRCSPISGHKSVSWYQQVLGQGPQFIFQYYEKEERGRGNFPDRFSARQFPNYSSELNVNALLLGDSALYLCASSSDRAYEQYFGPGTRLTVT.

The J gene is TRBJ2-1, the V gene TRBV6-6, with D tentatively TRBD2 (6 bases). Trimming removed 6 bases from V and 4 bases from J, with 16 bases in between. The CDR3 loop spans 15 amino acids. Germline V gene sequence: CDR1 MNHNY, CDR2 SVGAGI (reference sequence). The CDR3 sequence: CASRLRGTSYNEQFF. The CDR3 DNA reads as TGTGCCAGCAGGCTTCGGGGGACTTCGTACAATGAGCAGTTCTTC.

This chain uses TRBV29-1 with TRBJ2-1, with D perhaps TRBD1 (6 bases). This CDR3 has 14 amino acids. V lost 4 bases to trimming and J lost 4 bases, with 14 bases between them. The V gene's germline CDR1 is SQVTM and CDR2 ANQGSEA. The CDR3 loop is CSVVGAQTYNEQFF. CDR3 in DNA: TGCAGCGTTGTGGGGGCGCAGACGTACAATGAGCAGTTCTTC.

The chain has TRBV29-1 and TRBJ2-3; TRBD2 aligns across 8 bases. Germline lookup yields CDR1 SQVTM and CDR2 ANQGSEA. This CDR3 is built from 15 residues. After removal of 3 bases from V and 2 bases from J, the junction contained 7 bases not matched to a gene. The CDR3 DNA follows: TGCAGCGTTGAGAGGACCGGGGGGGTCACAGATACGCAGTATTTT. This translates into CSVERTGGVTDTQYF.